This T cell receptor beta chain was profiled in a study of blood T cell repertoires in COVID-19. Whole-study context: COVID-19 samples collected from the United States, Italy and Spain covered acute and convalescent phases.

Per the authors' pipeline: How many nucleated cells were present was estimated from reference gene primer amplification. Profiling relied on immunoSEQ multiplex PCR, and the TCRdb table lists in-frame clones only, not all of them. V and J calls and clone size are copied from that table; D and trimming were computed from the DNA. The table records around 370,000 clones, 90% of them present only once. The ends lost 4 bases at V and 0 bases at J; junction bases unmatched: 6. Germline CDR1 is SGHAT and CDR2 is FQNNGV. The CDR3 is 16 amino acids. Sequencing was performed on peripheral blood. The source of this sequence is a man between 18 and 29 years old with active or convalescent COVID-19. The rearrangement joins TRBV11-2 to TRBJ2-7, with 10 nucleotides matching TRBD2. The CDR3 DNA sequence: TGTGCCAGCAGCTCAACCGGGACTAGCGCCTCCTACGAGCAGTACTTC. This codes for CASSSTGTSASYEQYF.